Each of the 27 T cell receptor beta chains below was sequenced from the same sample in a study of tissue T cells after allogeneic stem cell transplantation. Sequencing used immunoSEQ multiplex PCR; TCRdb keeps in-frame clones, though not all of them. This sample yields more than 3,000 clones, of which about half are seen a single time; roughly a quarter belongs to the top ten. Noted time point: mouse harvest day 14 after allogeneic transplant. The graft held 10^6 splenic CD5+ T cells and 10^7 T-cell-depleted bone marrow cells. Input material: gut tissue. The receptors derive from a female BALB/c mouse given C57BL/6 T cells with graft-versus-host disease after an allogeneic hematopoietic cell transplant.

About this clone itself: The gene names given are mouse names. The DNA ends 1 residue before the CDR3 does, and the rest of the CDR3 is filled in from the germline J gene. The chain recombines TRBV5 with TRBJ1-6; no clear D. TRBJ1-6 is flagged as an ORF with uncertain function. Trimming left V 1 base short and J 7 bases short, with 5 bases between. The V gene's germline CDR1 is LGHNA and CDR2 YNLKQL (reference sequence). The CDR3 length is 13 residues. CDR3 DNA (partial): TGTGCCAGCAGCCAAGCCGGGAATTCGCCCCTCTAC. Its protein product is CASSQAGNSPLY. The complete CDR3 reads CASSQAGNSPLYF.

In this sample, this clone turned up a few times. The genes and germline here are from mouse. The missing CDR3 end, 1 residue past where the read stops, is filled in from the germline J gene. V gene TRBV3 combines with J gene TRBJ2-4, with D tentatively TRBD1 or TRBD2 (5 bases each). The germline V gene has CDR1 SNHLY and CDR2 FYNGKV (reference sequence). V lost 3 bases and J lost 3, with 7 bases in between. This CDR3 has 13 residues. The sequenced part of the CDR3 DNA is TGTGCCAGCAGCTTGGGGGTACAAAACACCTTGTAC. This sequence encodes CASSLGVQNTLY. In full, the CDR3 reads CASSLGVQNTLYF.

With respect to this clone: Gene names and germline refer to mouse. The sequenced fragment ends 1 residue before the CDR3 boundary, so the rest is inferred from the germline J gene. V is TRBV5 and J is TRBJ1-6; D possibly corresponds to TRBD1 (5 bases). TRBJ1-6 is an ORF; its function is uncertain. The CDR3 has 14 residues. The V gene lost 3 bases and the J gene lost 3 bases, with 6 bases spanning the gap. Germline CDR1 is LGHNA and CDR2 is YNLKQL (reference sequence). Partial CDR3 DNA: TGTGCCAGCAGCCATCAGGGCTATAATTCGCCCCTCTAC. Its protein product is CASSHQGYNSPLY. The whole CDR3 protein is CASSHQGYNSPLYF.

This clone was recorded a few times. Here the gene names and germline are mouse. The missing CDR3 end, 1 residue past where the read stops, is filled in from the germline J gene. The chain employs TRBV17 and TRBJ2-5; D could derive from TRBD1 or TRBD2 (5 bases each). Germline assignment: CDR1 MNHDT and CDR2 YYDKIL. Between the trimmed V and J ends, which lost 6 bases and 3 bases, there was a span of 10 bases. The CDR3 extends over 13 amino acids. The CDR3 spells CASRGDVQDTQYF. The sequenced CDR3 bases are TGTGCTAGCAGGGGGGACGTACAAGACACCCAGTAC.

Turning to this clone: Genes and germline are mouse. The CDR3 extends 1 residue past the end of the read, so its final part is completed from the germline J gene. This chain connects TRBV26 to TRBJ1-1; no firm D call. The V end lost 0 bases, the J end lost 0 bases, and 5 bases lay between the germline ends. CDR3 size: 14 residues. The germline V gene encodes CDR1 KGHPV and CDR2 FQNQEV (reference sequence). The covered CDR3 bases are TGTGCCAGCAGTCTGTCCCAAGCAAACACAGAAGTCTTC. Its translation is CASSLSQANTEVF. From start to end, the CDR3 is CASSLSQANTEVFF.

Note on this clone: One end of the junction fails to match germline, which may point to a read error. The gene names here belong to mouse. The read gets to within 1 residue of the CDR3 end, and the germline J gene fills in the rest. V usage is TRBV16 and J usage is TRBJ2-7; D uncertain. Germline-derived CDR1 and CDR2 are SGHSA and FRNQAP. The CDR3 is 11 amino acids. The CDR3 sequence is CASSLPREQYF. The CDR3 bases that were read are TGTGCGAGCAGCTTACCACGTGAACAGTAC.

This clone occurred a few times. Gene names are mouse gene names. The read terminates 1 residue ahead of where the CDR3 ends, so the germline J gene completes it. V usage is TRBV16 and J usage is TRBJ2-2; 10 bases are shared with TRBD2. CDR1 and CDR2 (germline): SGHSA, FRNQAP. The CDR3 is made up of 15 amino acids. Losses at the gene ends were 5 bases for V and 2 bases for J; bases not matched to a gene: 2. Partial CDR3 DNA: TGTGCAAGCAGCCTGGACTGGGGGAACACCGGGCAGCTCTAC. Residues: CASSLDWGNTGQLY. The full-length CDR3 reads as CASSLDWGNTGQLYF.

On this clone: All gene names here are mouse names. The CDR3 goes on 1 residue after the read ends, and that part is filled in from the germline J gene. The rearrangement uses TRBV13-2 and TRBJ2-5, with TRBD2 matching 7 bases. With 5 bases clipped from V and 4 bases from J, the junction kept 4 bases outside the gene matches. This CDR3 is 13 amino acids long. Germline V gene data show CDR1 as NNHNN and CDR2 as SYGAGS (reference sequence). CDR3 bases read: TGTGCCAGCGGCAACTGGGGCGAAGACACCCAGTAC. It specifies CASGNWGEDTQY. The entire CDR3 sequence reads CASGNWGEDTQYF.

Relative to its sample, this clone is medium-sized. Genes and germline are mouse. The read ends 1 residue early relative to the CDR3; the germline J gene fills the gap. The chain combines TRBV21 with TRBJ2-7; D is uncertain. TRBV21 counts as an open reading frame of uncertain function. The V gene lost 6 bases and the J gene lost 3 bases, with 9 bases spanning the gap. This CDR3 is 12 amino acids long. The CDR3 protein is CASRTPIYEQYF. The CDR3 DNA, read in part, is TGTGCTAGCAGGACGCCCATCTATGAACAGTAC.

This clone showed up just a few times. These gene names are mouse names. The CDR3 end falls 1 residue outside the read, so it is completed with the germline J gene. The chain is built from TRBV26 and TRBJ2-5; TRBD2 agrees at 8 bases. Germline-derived CDR1 and CDR2 are KGHPV and FQNQEV (reference sequence). Trimming cost V 1 base and J 2 bases; bases outside gene matches: 2. CDR3 length: 15 residues. The sequenced CDR3 bases are TGTGCCAGCAGTCTGTTGGACTGGGTCCAAGACACCCAGTAC. This codes for CASSLLDWVQDTQY. The full CDR3 is CASSLLDWVQDTQYF.

This clone has more than one count but fewer than ten. Gene names follow the mouse nomenclature. The DNA ends 1 residue before the CDR3 does, and the rest of the CDR3 is filled in from the germline J gene. This chain uses TRBV3 with TRBJ1-3, with TRBD1 identical over 8 bases. Per the germline V gene, CDR1 is SNHLY and CDR2 is FYNGKV (reference sequence). The CDR3 has 14 amino acids. J gave up 1 base and V 8 bases, and 4 bases lay outside the gene matches. CDR3 DNA, as far as it was read: TGTGCCAGCTCCCCAGGGGGCTCTGGAAATACGCTCTAT. Amino acids: CASSPGGSGNTLY. In full, the CDR3 reads CASSPGGSGNTLYF.

Concerning this clone: Gene and germline names: mouse. CDR3 bases read: TGTGCCAGCGTGTCGGGACAGGGTGCAGAAACGCTGTAT. This translates into CASVSGQGAETLY. The entire CDR3 sequence reads CASVSGQGAETLYF. The chain recombines TRBV26 with TRBJ2-3; the match to TRBD1 covers 8 bases. The read is 1 residue too short to cover the CDR3 end, so that end is filled in from the germline J gene. The CDR3 spans 14 residues. V shed 8 bases, J shed 1 base, and the junction held 5 bases outside the gene matches. The germline gives CDR1 KGHPV, CDR2 FQNQEV (reference sequence). The full variable domain, in which reference TRBV26 and TRBJ2-3 provide the parts outside the CDR3, is NSKVIQTPRYLVKGQGQKAKMRCIPEKGHPVVFWYQQNKNNEFKFLINFQNQEVLQQIDMTEKRFSAECPSNSPCSLEIQSSEAGDSALYLCASVSGQGAETLYFGSGTRLTVL.

Notes on this clone: Gene names are the mouse ones. The CDR3 end is not reached by the read, which stops 1 residue before it; the germline J gene fills it in. This chain links TRBV26 with TRBJ1-3, with a possible D match to TRBD1 (6 bases). The CDR3 sequence is 15 residues long. In germline, CDR1 is KGHPV, CDR2 FQNQEV (reference sequence). Trimming cost V 4 bases and J 0 bases, with 10 bases left between them. CDR3 DNA (partial): TGTGCCAGCAGTCGGGGACAAAATTCTGGAAATACGCTCTAT. Protein: CASSRGQNSGNTLY. The full CDR3 reads CASSRGQNSGNTLYF.

Remarks on this clone: Mouse germline and gene names are used. The CDR3 extends 1 residue past the end of the read, so its final part is completed from the germline J gene. This chain links TRBV26 with TRBJ1-4; perhaps TRBD1 as D (5 bases). CDR3 length: 15 amino acids. Deletions cut 6 bases from V and 0 bases from J, with 11 bases between. Per the germline V gene, CDR1 is KGHPV and CDR2 is FQNQEV (reference sequence). Incomplete CDR3 DNA: TGTGCCAGCAGCCTCGACAGAATTTCCAACGAAAGATTATTT. This translates into CASSLDRISNERLF. The whole CDR3 protein is CASSLDRISNERLFF.

Remarks on this clone: A much larger clone sits a single nucleotide away, making a read error possible. The germline and genes are mouse ones. The read ends 1 residue before the CDR3 terminus; that terminus is restored from the germline J gene. The rearrangement links TRBV13-3 to TRBJ2-7, with 11 bases fitting TRBD2. Germline V gene sequence: CDR1 NNHDY, CDR2 SYVADS. V trimming: 3 bases; J trimming: 7 bases; junction bases outside the gene matches: 6. The CDR3 is 14 residues long. The CDR3 DNA, read in part, is TGTGCCAGCAGTGGGGACTGGGGGCCGAGGGAACAGTAC. Translated, it gives CASSGDWGPREQY. The whole CDR3 sequence reads CASSGDWGPREQYF.

As for this clone: This clone may be a read error of a much larger clone one base away. Genes and germline come from the mouse. The read gets to within 1 residue of the CDR3 end, and the germline J gene fills in the rest. The same CDR3 can be traced to other DNA sequences in this sample. The rearrangement uses TRBV26 and TRBJ2-7, with unresolved D. CDR1 is KGHPV, CDR2 FQNQEV, per germline (reference sequence). The germline V and J ends were trimmed by 2 bases and 5 bases, with 10 bases remaining between them. This CDR3 region has 13 residues. CDR3 residues: CASSLGRGDEQYF. The CDR3 bases that were read are TGTGCCAGCAGTCTGGGCAGAGGAGATGAACAGTAC. The full variable domain, with the rest looked up from reference TRBV26 and TRBJ2-7, is NSKVIQTPRYLVKGQGQKAKMRCIPEKGHPVVFWYQQNKNNEFKFLINFQNQEVLQQIDMTEKRFSAECPSNSPCSLEIQSSEAGDSALYLCASSLGRGDEQYFGPGTRLTVL.

Turning to this clone: Gene names and germline refer to mouse. Read coverage stops 1 residue before the CDR3 terminus; the germline J gene supplies the remainder. V gene TRBV26 combines with J gene TRBJ2-7, with 8 bases fitting TRBD1. The CDR3 totals 15 residues. Germline CDR1 reads KGHPV; CDR2 reads FQNQEV (reference sequence). Trimming took 2 bases from V and 0 from J; bases not matched to a gene: 3. The sequenced part of the CDR3 DNA is TGTGCCAGCAGTCTGAGGCAGGGGGCCTCCTATGAACAGTAC. Encoded protein: CASSLRQGASYEQY. The full CDR3 is CASSLRQGASYEQYF. The full variable domain, rest sourced from reference TRBV26 and TRBJ2-7, is NSKVIQTPRYLVKGQGQKAKMRCIPEKGHPVVFWYQQNKNNEFKFLINFQNQEVLQQIDMTEKRFSAECPSNSPCSLEIQSSEAGDSALYLCASSLRQGASYEQYFGPGTRLTVL.

Notes on this clone: Gene names are mouse gene names. CDR3 DNA (partial): TGCACCTGCAGTGCAAACTGGGGGGGTAGTCAAAACACCTTGTAC. Translated: CTCSANWGGSQNTLY. The whole CDR3 is CTCSANWGGSQNTLYF. The chain couples TRBV1 to TRBJ2-4; 10 nucleotides align to TRBD2. The read comes to an end 1 residue before the CDR3 does, leaving the germline J gene to fill in the end. Germline assignment: CDR1 NSQYPW and CDR2 LRSPGD (reference sequence). The CDR3 loop spans 16 amino acids. V shed 2 bases and J 0 bases; nucleotides not matched to a gene: 2.

This clone was detected only a few times. The genes are named according to mouse. The CDR3 end is not reached by the read, which stops 1 residue before it; the germline J gene fills it in. This chain connects TRBV26 to TRBJ2-7; TRBD1 matches at 9 bases. Germline CDR1 KGHPV, CDR2 FQNQEV (reference sequence). The CDR3 loop spans 14 amino acids. Trimming at V came to 2 bases and at J to 4 bases, leaving 3 bases not matched to a gene. CDR3 in amino acids: CASSLRTGVYEQYF. The sequenced part of the CDR3 DNA is TGTGCCAGCAGTCTGAGGACAGGGGTTTATGAACAGTAC.

For this clone: The genes are named according to mouse. The sequence runs out 1 residue before the end of the CDR3; the remainder is reconstructed from the germline J gene. The chain links TRBV23 to TRBJ2-3; the D call in the table, TRBD2, was not verified against the DNA. CDR3 length equals 15 residues. Looked up from germline, CDR1 is KGHTA and CDR2 is FQNQQP. The part of the CDR3 DNA that was read is TGCTCCAGCAGTAGGACTGGCCCTAGTGCAGAAACGCTGTAT. The encoded protein is CSSSRTGPSAETLY. The complete CDR3 reads CSSSRTGPSAETLYF.

Regarding this clone: Mouse names are used for the genes. The read ends 1 residue shy of where the CDR3 ends; the end is completed using the germline J gene. The chain links TRBV26 to TRBJ2-2; 9 positions match TRBD1. The V gene's germline CDR1 is KGHPV and CDR2 FQNQEV (reference sequence). V lost 4 bases and J lost 0; bases outside the gene matches: 3. This CDR3 comprises 16 residues. CDR3 region: CASSPWDRANTGQLYF. CDR3 bases read: TGTGCCAGCAGTCCGTGGGACAGGGCAAACACCGGGCAGCTCTAC. The variable domain in full, with the rest retrieved from reference TRBV26 and TRBJ2-2, is NSKVIQTPRYLVKGQGQKAKMRCIPEKGHPVVFWYQQNKNNEFKFLINFQNQEVLQQIDMTEKRFSAECPSNSPCSLEIQSSEAGDSALYLCASSPWDRANTGQLYFGEGSKLTVL.

With respect to this clone: The germline and genes are mouse ones. Incomplete CDR3 DNA: TGTGCCAGCAGTCCGACAGCAAACACCGGGCAGCTCTAC. Translating it yields CASSPTANTGQLY. The CDR3 as a whole reads CASSPTANTGQLYF. V gene TRBV26 combines with J gene TRBJ2-2; D may be TRBD1 (5 bases). The sequence runs out 1 residue before the end of the CDR3; the remainder is reconstructed from the germline J gene. There are 14 residues in the CDR3. Germline V gene sequence: CDR1 KGHPV, CDR2 FQNQEV (reference sequence). Trimming took off 4 bases at V and 0 bases at J, with 6 bases between the two ends.

In the case of this clone: The listed genes are named as in mouse. Read coverage stops 1 residue before the CDR3 terminus; the germline J gene supplies the remainder. V gene TRBV19 combines with J gene TRBJ1-1, with TRBD1 identical over 8 bases. The V and J ends lost 4 bases and 4 bases, in that order; junction bases with no gene match: 6. CDR1 and CDR2 from the germline V gene are FNHDT and SITEND (reference sequence). The CDR3 extends over 14 amino acids. CDR3 DNA, as far as it was read: TGTGCCAGCAGTCCTACAGGGGGGGGCACAGAAGTCTTC. Amino acids: CASSPTGGGTEVF. The CDR3 in full is CASSPTGGGTEVFF.

This clone was detected a few times. Gene names denote mouse genes. The read ends 1 residue early relative to the CDR3; the germline J gene fills the gap. V gene TRBV26 combines with J gene TRBJ1-5; D is ambiguous. V dropped 6 bases and J dropped 0 bases, with 9 bases sitting between them. The CDR3 extends over 14 amino acids. The germline CDR1 and CDR2 sequences are KGHPV and FQNQEV (reference sequence). Partial CDR3 DNA: TGTGCCAGCAGCCTCAGCAATAACAACCAGGCTCCGCTT. The encoded protein is CASSLSNNNQAPL. The whole CDR3 protein reads CASSLSNNNQAPLF.

A few counts support this clone. The genes are named according to mouse. The CDR3 end falls 1 residue outside the read, so it is completed with the germline J gene. The V call is TRBV12-1, the J call TRBJ2-7; 8 bases are a match to TRBD2. Germline CDR1 is SGHSN and CDR2 is HYEKVE. V shed 4 bases and J 0 bases; nucleotides not matched to a gene: 4. There are 14 residues in the CDR3. CDR3 amino acids: CASSLWGVSYEQYF. The covered CDR3 bases are TGTGCCAGCTCCCTCTGGGGGGTCTCCTATGAACAGTAC. The full variable domain, with the rest looked up from reference TRBV12-1 and TRBJ2-7, is DSGVVQSPRHIIKEKGGRSVLTCIPISGHSNVVWYQQTLGKELKFLIQHYEKVERDKGFLPSRFSVQQFDDYHSEMNMSALELEDSAMYFCASSLWGVSYEQYFGPGTRLTVL.

Concerning this clone itself: Gene names follow the mouse nomenclature. The sequenced fragment ends 1 residue before the CDR3 boundary, so the rest is inferred from the germline J gene. The V gene is TRBV20, the J gene TRBJ1-6, with a possible D match to TRBD1 (5 bases). TRBJ1-6 is annotated as an ORF whose role is uncertain. Looked up from germline, CDR1 is GFQATS and CDR2 is STVNSAI. The CDR3 is 15 amino acids. Trimming removed 1 base from V and 0 bases from J, with 7 bases in between. The CDR3 loop is CGARADNSYNSPLYF. The CDR3 DNA, read in part, is TGTGGTGCTAGGGCGGACAATTCCTATAATTCGCCCCTCTAC.

This clone has only a few counts. Gene names follow the mouse nomenclature. The read ends 1 residue shy of where the CDR3 ends; the end is completed using the germline J gene. The V call is TRBV2, the J call TRBJ2-3; D perhaps matches TRBD1 (6 bases). This CDR3 is 16 amino acids long. Germline CDR1 is LGHNA and CDR2 is YSYQKL. V was cut by 4 bases and J by 0 bases, with 14 bases left in between. This CDR3 is CASSPLQGTSAETLYF. The DNA read from the CDR3 is TGTGCCAGCAGCCCCCTACAGGGCACTAGTGCAGAAACGCTGTAT.